This T cell receptor (beta chain) was sequenced in a study of post-analysis software for immune sequencing data. Findings of the study overall: Controls showed lower frequencies than patients for roughly five TRBV segments, and TRBV5-6, TRBV5-1 and TRBV20-1 were among these.

The germline V gene has CDR1 MNHEY and CDR2 SVGEGT. The V segment lost 2 bases and the J segment 2 bases; nucleotides outside the gene matches: 0. The CDR3 runs to 15 residues. This clonotype was seen only a few times. What it binds is not known. Unique-molecular-identifier-tagged TCR beta cDNA libraries were used. Via MiXCR, TCRdb re-called the PCR reads, giving one row per CDR3 protein. The sample lists 700,000 to 900,000 distinct CDR3 sequences; approximately 44% were seen once. The origin of this receptor is a girl under 18 with multiple sclerosis. V is TRBV6-2 or TRBV6-3 and J is TRBJ2-5, with TRBD2 identical over 12 bases. Sequencing was done on a sample of blood. The CDR3 coding sequence is TGTGCCAGCAGTTACCTAGCGGGGGGGCAAGAGACCCAGTACTTC. Translation: CASSYLAGGQETQYF.